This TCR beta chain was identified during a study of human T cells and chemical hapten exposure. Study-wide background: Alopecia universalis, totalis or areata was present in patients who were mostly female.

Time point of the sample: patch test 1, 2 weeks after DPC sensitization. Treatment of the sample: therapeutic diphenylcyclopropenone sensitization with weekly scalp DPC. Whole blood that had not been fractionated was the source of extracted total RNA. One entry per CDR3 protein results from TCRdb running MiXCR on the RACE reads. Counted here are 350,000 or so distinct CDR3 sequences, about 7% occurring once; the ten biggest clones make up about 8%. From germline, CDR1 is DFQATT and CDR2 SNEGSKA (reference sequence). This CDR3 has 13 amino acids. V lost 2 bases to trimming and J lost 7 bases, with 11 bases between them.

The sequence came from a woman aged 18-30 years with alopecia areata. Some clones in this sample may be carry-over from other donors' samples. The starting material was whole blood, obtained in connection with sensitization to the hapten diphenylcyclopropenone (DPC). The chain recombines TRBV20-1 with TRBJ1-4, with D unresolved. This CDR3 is CSARRWGGEKLFF. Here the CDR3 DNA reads TGCAGTGCTAGAAGGTGGGGAGGTGAAAAACTGTTTTTT.